The rows below give T cell receptor beta chains drawn from one sample of a study of blood T cell repertoires in COVID-19. TCRdb keeps only in-frame clones here, not all; method: immunoSEQ multiplex PCR. The sample lists hundreds of thousands of clones, roughly 88% seen once, with roughly 14% in the top ten. The sequenced sample was PBMCs or T cells enriched from blood (not recorded which). These receptors were taken from a woman aged 45 to 65 with acute COVID-19. CDR3s include the opening cysteine and the closing phenylalanine or tryptophan. A D gene is named only where the DNA matches it firmly. Clone size is stated in some rows and not others, as once, few, many or a class when expanded.

>.|TRBJ2-1|TRBV7-2|TRBD2
CASDEARLAGLYNEQFF
TGTGCCAGCGATGAGGCCAGACTAGCGGGACTCTACAATGAGCAGTTCTTC
>.|TRBJ2-2|TRBV28|.
CASIEGANTGELFF
TGTGCCAGCATTGAGGGGGCGAACACCGGGGAGCTGTTTTTT
>.|TRBJ2-2|TRBV5-1|TRBD2
CASSLQREGAGELFF
TGCGCCAGCAGCTTGCAGCGGGAGGGCGCCGGGGAGCTGTTTTTT
>.|TRBJ1-1|TRBV7-8|.
CASSLTLTTEAFF
TGTGCCAGCAGCTTAACGCTCACAACTGAAGCTTTCTTT
>.|TRBJ1-5|TRBV6-5|.
CASSWAHYQPQHF
TGTGCCAGCAGCTGGGCCCATTATCAGCCCCAGCATTTT
>.|TRBJ2-5|TRBV6-5|.
CASRIAELQETQYF
TGTGCCAGCAGAATAGCGGAGCTCCAAGAGACCCAGTACTTC
>.|TRBJ1-1|TRBV19|TRBD1
CASSPDRGYTEAFF
TGTGCCAGTAGCCCCGACAGGGGATACACTGAAGCTTTCTTT
>.|TRBJ1-5|TRBV4-1|TRBD1
CASSPGTGFQPQHF
TGCGCCAGCAGCCCTGGGACAGGGTTTCAGCCCCAGCATTTT
>.|TRBJ2-7|TRBV29-1|.
CSVSGTFYEQYF
TGCAGCGTATCCGGGACATTCTACGAGCAGTACTTC
>.|TRBJ1-6|TRBV30|.
CAWTILGQGVRPLHF
TGTGCCTGGACAATTCTTGGCCAGGGCGTTCGTCCCCTCCACTTT
>.|TRBJ2-1|TRBV3-1/TRBV3-2|TRBD2
CASSFGLGSYNEQFF
TGTGCCAGCAGTTTCGGACTAGGCTCCTACAATGAGCAGTTCTTC
>.|TRBJ2-3|TRBV5-6|TRBD1
CASSFTGGTDTQYF
TGTGCCAGCAGCTTTACAGGGGGCACAGATACGCAGTATTTT
>.|TRBJ1-5|TRBV11-2|.
CASSLAISNQPQHF
TGTGCCAGCAGCTTAGCCATTAGCAATCAGCCCCAGCATTTT
>.|TRBJ1-3|TRBV30|.
CAWSLGQSGNTIYF
TGTGCCTGGAGTCTCGGACAGTCAGGAAACACCATATATTTT
>.|TRBJ2-3|TRBV7-9|.
CASSFFGGGSTDTQYF
TGTGCCAGCAGCTTCTTTGGGGGCGGAAGCACAGATACGCAGTATTTT
>once|TRBJ2-2|TRBV13|TRBD2
CASSSGPRIAGETGELFF
TGTGCCAGCAGCTCAGGCCCGAGGATAGCGGGAGAAACCGGGGAGCTGTTTTTT
>.|TRBJ1-5|TRBV3-1/TRBV3-2|TRBD1
CASSQARTGNQPQHF
TGTGCCAGCAGCCAAGCAAGGACAGGGAATCAGCCCCAGCATTTT
>.|TRBJ2-1|TRBV5-1|TRBD2
CASSSTVIGLAGDEQFF
TGCGCCAGCAGTTCGACGGTCATAGGACTAGCGGGAGACGAGCAGTTCTTC
>once|TRBJ2-1|TRBV28|.
CASSLWTRSYNEQFF
TGTGCCAGCAGTTTATGGACTAGGTCCTACAATGAGCAGTTCTTC
>.|TRBJ2-1|TRBV4-3|TRBD2
CASSRRASGRLEQFF
TGCGCCAGCAGCCGCCGGGCTAGCGGGAGACTTGAGCAGTTCTTC
>.|TRBJ1-2|TRBV25-1|TRBD1
CASSRLQGARGYTF
TGTGCCAGCAGTCGCCTACAGGGGGCTCGCGGCTACACCTTC
>.|TRBJ2-1|TRBV3-1/TRBV3-2|TRBD2
CASSQYPGLAGKDEQFF
TGTGCCAGCAGCCAGTATCCGGGACTAGCGGGAAAGGATGAGCAGTTCTTC
>.|TRBJ1-2|TRBV30|TRBD1
CAWSVLGTGANYGYTF
TGTGCCTGGAGTGTACTAGGGACAGGGGCCAACTATGGCTACACCTTC